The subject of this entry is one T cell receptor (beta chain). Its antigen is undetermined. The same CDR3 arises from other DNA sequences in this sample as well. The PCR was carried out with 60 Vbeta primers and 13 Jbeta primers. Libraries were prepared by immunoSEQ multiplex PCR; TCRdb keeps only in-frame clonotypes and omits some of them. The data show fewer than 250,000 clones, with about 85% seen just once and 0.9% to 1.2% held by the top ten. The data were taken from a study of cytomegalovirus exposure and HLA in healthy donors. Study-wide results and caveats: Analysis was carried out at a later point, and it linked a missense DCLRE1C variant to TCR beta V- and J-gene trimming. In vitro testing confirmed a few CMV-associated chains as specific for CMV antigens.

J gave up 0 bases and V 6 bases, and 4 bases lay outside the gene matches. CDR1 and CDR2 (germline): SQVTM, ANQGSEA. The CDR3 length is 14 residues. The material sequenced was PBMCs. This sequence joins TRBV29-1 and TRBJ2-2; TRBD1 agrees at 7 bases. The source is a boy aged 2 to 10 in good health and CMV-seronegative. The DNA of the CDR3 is TGCAGCGTAGAGGGGACAGCGAACACCGGGGAGCTGTTTTTT. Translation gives CSVEGTANTGELFF.